This TCR beta chain was recovered during a study of cytomegalovirus exposure and HLA in healthy donors. This PCR relied on a set of 60 Vbeta primers and 13 Jbeta primers. The table came from immunoSEQ multiplex PCR; TCRdb's copy has only in-frame clones and leaves some out. This sample has approximately 150,000 clones, with roughly three quarters found just once. This CDR3 contains 14 residues. CDR1 SGHRS and CDR2 YFSETQ come from the germline V gene. The V gene end was trimmed by 4 bases and the J gene end by 2 bases; junction bases not matched to a gene: 5. The clonotype was recovered from a female donor in good health and CMV-seronegative. The rearrangement joins TRBV5-1 to TRBJ2-7; 8 bases align to TRBD2. Input material: PBMCs. The CDR3, as DNA: TGCGCCAGCAGCCCTAGCGGGCAACCCTACGAGCAGTACTTC. This sequence encodes CASSPSGQPYEQYF.